This T cell receptor (beta chain) is from a study of CD8 T cells in ankylosing spondylitis. Trimming took 3 bases from V and 2 from J, leaving 7 bases between them. This CDR3 spans 13 amino acids. This clonotype has a count of ten or more. MiXCR was run by TCRdb on the 5' RACE reads, yielding one entry per CDR3 protein. The sample lists around 210,000 distinct CDR3 sequences, 7.5% to 9.5% occurring once. This clonotype originated in a female donor with ankylosing spondylitis or in good health (not recorded which). Material: blood, either unsorted or a sorted T cell fraction (not recorded which). The gene calls are TRBV12-3 or TRBV12-4 and TRBJ1-1, with D unclear. DNA for the CDR3: TGTGCCAGCAGTTTGGGCAGAAACACTGAAGCTTTCTTT. It yields the protein CASSLGRNTEAFF.